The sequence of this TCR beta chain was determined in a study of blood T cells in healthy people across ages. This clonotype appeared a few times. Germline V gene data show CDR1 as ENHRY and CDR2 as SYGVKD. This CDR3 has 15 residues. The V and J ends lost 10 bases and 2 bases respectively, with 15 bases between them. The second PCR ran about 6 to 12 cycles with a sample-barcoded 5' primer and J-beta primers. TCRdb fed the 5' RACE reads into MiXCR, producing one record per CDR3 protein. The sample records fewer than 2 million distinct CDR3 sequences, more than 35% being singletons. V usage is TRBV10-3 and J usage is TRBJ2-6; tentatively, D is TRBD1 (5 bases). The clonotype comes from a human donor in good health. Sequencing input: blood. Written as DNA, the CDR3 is TGTGCCAGCCAGGACAAACGCCCTGGGGCCAACGTCCTGACTTTC. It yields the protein CASQDKRPGANVLTF.